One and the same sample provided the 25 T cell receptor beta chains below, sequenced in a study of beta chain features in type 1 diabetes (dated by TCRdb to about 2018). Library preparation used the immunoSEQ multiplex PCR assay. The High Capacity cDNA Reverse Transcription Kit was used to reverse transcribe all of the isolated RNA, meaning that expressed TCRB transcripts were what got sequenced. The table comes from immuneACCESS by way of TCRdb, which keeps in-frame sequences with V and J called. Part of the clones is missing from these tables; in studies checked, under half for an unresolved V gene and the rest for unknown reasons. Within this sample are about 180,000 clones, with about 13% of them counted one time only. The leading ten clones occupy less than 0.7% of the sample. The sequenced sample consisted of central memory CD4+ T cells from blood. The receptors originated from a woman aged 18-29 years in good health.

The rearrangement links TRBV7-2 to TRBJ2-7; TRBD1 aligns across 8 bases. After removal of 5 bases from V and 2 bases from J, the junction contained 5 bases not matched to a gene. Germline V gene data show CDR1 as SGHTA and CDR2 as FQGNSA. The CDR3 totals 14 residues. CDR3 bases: TGTGCCAGCAGCACCGGGACAGGTACCTACGAGCAGTACTTC. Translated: CASSTGTGTYEQYF. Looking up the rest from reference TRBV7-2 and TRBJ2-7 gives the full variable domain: GAGVSQSPSNKVTEKGKDVELRCDPISGHTALYWYRQSLGQGLEFLIYFQGNSAPDKSGLPSDRFSAERTGGSVSTLTIQRTQQEDSAVYLCASSTGTGTYEQYFGPGTRLTVT.

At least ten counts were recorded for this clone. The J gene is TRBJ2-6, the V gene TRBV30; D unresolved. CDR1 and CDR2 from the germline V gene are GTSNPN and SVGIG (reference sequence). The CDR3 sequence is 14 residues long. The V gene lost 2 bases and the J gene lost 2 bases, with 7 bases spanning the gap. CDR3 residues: CAWSSGTGANVLTF. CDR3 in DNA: TGTGCCTGGAGTTCAGGCACTGGGGCCAACGTCCTGACTTTC.

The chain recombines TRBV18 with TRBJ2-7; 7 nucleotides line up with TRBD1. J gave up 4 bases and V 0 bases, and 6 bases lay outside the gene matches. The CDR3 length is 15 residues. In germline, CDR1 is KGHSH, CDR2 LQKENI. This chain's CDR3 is CASSPPGQIRYEQYF. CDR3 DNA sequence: TGTGCCAGCTCACCACCGGGACAGATAAGATACGAGCAGTACTTC.

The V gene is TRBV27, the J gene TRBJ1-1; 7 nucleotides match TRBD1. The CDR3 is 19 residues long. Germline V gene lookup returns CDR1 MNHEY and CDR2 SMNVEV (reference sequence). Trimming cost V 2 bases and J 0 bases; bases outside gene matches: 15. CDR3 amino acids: CASSLLPGQAGILNTEAFF. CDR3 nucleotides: TGTGCCAGCAGTTTACTCCCCGGACAGGCTGGAATCTTGAACACTGAAGCTTTCTTT.

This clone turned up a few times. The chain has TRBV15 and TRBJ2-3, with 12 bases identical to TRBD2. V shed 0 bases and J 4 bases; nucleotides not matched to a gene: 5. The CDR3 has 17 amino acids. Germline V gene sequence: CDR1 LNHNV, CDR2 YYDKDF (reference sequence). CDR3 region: CATSRDLTSGSPDTQYF. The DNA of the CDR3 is TGTGCCACCAGCAGAGATTTGACTAGCGGGAGCCCAGATACGCAGTATTTT. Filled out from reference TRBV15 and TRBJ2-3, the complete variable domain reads DAMVIQNPRYQVTQFGKPVTLSCSQTLNHNVMYWYQQKSSQAPKLLFHYYDKDFNNEADTPDNFQSRRPNTSFCFLDIRSPGLGDTAMYLCATSRDLTSGSPDTQYFGPGTRLTVL.

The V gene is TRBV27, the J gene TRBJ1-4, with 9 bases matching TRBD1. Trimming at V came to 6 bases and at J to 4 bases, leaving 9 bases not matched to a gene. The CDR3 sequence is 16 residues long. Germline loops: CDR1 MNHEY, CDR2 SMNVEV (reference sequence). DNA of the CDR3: TGTGCCAGCAGGCGGACAGGGGTGGGAAATAATGAAAAACTGTTTTTT. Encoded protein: CASRRTGVGNNEKLFF.

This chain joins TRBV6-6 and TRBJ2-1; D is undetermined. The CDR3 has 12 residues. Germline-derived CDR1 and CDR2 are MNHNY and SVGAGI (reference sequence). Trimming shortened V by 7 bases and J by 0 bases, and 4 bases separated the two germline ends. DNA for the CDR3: TGTGCCAGCACCAACTCCTACAATGAGCAGTTCTTC. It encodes CASTNSYNEQFF.

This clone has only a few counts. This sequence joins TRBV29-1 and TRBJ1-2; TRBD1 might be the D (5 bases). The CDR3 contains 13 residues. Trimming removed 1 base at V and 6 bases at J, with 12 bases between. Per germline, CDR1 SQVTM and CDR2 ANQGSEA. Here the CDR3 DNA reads TGCAGCGTTGAAGTGGGGGGTAAGGATGGCTACACCTTC. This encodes CSVEVGGKDGYTF.

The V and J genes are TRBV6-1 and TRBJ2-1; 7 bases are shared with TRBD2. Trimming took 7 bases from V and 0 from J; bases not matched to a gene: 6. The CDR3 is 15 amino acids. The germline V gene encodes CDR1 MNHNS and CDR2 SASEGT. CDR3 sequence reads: CASNPSGSSYNEQFF. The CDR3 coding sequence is TGTGCCAGCAACCCTAGCGGTAGCTCCTACAATGAGCAGTTCTTC.

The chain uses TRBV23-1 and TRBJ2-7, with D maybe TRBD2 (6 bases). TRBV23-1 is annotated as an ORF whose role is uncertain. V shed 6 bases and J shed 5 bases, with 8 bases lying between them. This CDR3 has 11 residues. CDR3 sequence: CASSRGDEQYF. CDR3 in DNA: TGCGCCAGCAGCCGCGGGGACGAGCAGTACTTC.

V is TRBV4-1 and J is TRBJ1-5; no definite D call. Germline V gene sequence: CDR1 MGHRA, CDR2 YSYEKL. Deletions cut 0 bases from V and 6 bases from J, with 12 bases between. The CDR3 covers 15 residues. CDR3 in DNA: TGCGCCAGCAGCCAAGACAGGTATCGTGGTCAGCCCCAGCATTTT. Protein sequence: CASSQDRYRGQPQHF.

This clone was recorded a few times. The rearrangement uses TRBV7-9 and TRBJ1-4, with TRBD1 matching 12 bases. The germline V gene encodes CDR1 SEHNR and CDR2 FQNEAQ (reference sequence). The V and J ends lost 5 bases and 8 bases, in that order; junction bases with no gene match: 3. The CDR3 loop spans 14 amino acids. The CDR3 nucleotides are TGTGCCAGCAGCCCGGGACAGGGGGCCGAAAAACTGTTTTTT. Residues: CASSPGQGAEKLFF.

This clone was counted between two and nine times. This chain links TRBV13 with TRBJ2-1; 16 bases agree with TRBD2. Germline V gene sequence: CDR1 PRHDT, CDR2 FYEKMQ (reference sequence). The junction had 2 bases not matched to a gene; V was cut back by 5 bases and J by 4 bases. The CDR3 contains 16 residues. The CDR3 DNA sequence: TGTGCCAGCAGCCCGGGACTAGCGGGAGGGTACAATGAGCAGTTCTTC. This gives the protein CASSPGLAGGYNEQFF.

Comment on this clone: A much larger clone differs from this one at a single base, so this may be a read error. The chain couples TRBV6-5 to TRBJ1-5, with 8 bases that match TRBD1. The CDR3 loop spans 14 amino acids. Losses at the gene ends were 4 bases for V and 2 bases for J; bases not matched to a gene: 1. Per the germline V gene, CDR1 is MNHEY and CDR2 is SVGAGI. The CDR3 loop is CASSLTGGNQPQHF. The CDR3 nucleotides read TGTGCCAGCAGTTTGACAGGGGGCAATCAGCCCCAGCATTTT.

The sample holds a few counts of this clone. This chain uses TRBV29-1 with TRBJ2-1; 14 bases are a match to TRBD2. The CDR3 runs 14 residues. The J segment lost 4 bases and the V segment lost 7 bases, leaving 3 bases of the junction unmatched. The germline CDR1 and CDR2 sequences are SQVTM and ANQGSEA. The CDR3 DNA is TGCAGCGCTGGGACTAGCGGGGGTTACAATGAGCAGTTCTTC. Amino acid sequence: CSAGTSGGYNEQFF.

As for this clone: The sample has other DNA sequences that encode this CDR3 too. This CDR3 reads CASSLGGRGETQYF. The CDR3 DNA reads TGTGCCAGCAGCTTAGGCGGGAGGGGGGAGACCCAGTACTTC. The V gene is TRBV7-2, the J gene TRBJ2-5, with 9 bases aligning to TRBD2. J lost 5 bases, V lost 1 base, and 2 bases had no gene match. There are 14 residues in the CDR3. Germline CDR1 SGHTA, CDR2 FQGNSA.

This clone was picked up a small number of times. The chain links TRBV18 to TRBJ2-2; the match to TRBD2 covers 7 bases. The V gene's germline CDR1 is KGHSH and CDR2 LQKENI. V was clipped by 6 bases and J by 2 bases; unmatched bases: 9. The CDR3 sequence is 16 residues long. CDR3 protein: CASSPQGGRNTGELFF. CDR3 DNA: TGTGCCAGCTCCCCTCAGGGCGGGAGAAACACCGGGGAGCTGTTTTTT. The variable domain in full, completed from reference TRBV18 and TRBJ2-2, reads NAGVMQNPRHLVRRRGQEARLRCSPMKGHSHVYWYRQLPEEGLKFMVYLQKENIIDESGMPKERFSAEFPKEGPSILRIQQVVRGDSAAYFCASSPQGGRNTGELFFGEGSRLTVL.

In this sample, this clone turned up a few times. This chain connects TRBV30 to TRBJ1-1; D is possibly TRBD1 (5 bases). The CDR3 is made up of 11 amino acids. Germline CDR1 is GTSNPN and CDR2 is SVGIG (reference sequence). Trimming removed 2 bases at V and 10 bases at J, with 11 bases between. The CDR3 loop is CAWSPAGGAFF. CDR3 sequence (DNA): TGTGCCTGGAGTCCAGCGGGGGGAGCTTTCTTT.

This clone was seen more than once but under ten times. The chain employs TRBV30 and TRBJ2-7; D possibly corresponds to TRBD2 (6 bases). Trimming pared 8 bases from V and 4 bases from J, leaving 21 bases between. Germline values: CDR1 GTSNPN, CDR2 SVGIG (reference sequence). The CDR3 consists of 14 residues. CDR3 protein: CALGRTPLPYEQYF. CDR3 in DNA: TGTGCCCTAGGGAGGACTCCCCTACCTTACGAGCAGTACTTC.

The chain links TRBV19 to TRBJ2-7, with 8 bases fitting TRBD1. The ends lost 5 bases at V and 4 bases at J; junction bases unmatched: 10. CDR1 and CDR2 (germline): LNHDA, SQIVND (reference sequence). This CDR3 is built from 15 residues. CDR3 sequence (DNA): TGTGCCAGTAGTCCCCGCCAGGGGGCCAAGTACGAGCAGTACTTC. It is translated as CASSPRQGAKYEQYF.

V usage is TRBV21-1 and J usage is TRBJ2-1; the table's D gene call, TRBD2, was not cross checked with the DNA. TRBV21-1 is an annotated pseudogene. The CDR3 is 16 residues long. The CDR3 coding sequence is TGTGCCAGCAGCAAAGTTCTAGCGGGCTCCTACAATGAGCAGTTCTTC. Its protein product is CASSKVLAGSYNEQFF.

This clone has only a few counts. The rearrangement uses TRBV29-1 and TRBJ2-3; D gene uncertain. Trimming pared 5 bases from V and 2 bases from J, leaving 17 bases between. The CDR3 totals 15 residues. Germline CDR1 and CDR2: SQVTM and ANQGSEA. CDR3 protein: CSVPAGIALTDTQYF. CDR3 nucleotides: TGCAGCGTTCCGGCAGGCATCGCTCTCACAGATACGCAGTATTTT.

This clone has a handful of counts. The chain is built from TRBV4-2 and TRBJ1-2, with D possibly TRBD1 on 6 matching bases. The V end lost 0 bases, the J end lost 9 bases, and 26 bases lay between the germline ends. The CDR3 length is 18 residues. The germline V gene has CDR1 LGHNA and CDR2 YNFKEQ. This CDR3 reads CASSQDLTGRSRLARYTF. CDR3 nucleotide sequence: TGTGCCAGCAGCCAAGATTTAACAGGGCGGTCCCGACTCGCTCGCTACACCTTC.

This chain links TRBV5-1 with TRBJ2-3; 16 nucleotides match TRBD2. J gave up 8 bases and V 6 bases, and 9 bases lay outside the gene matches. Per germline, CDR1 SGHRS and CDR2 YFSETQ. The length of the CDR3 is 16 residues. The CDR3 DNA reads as TGCGCCAGCACCCCGGGACTAGCGGGAGGGCCAGGTACGCAGTATTTT. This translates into CASTPGLAGGPGTQYF.

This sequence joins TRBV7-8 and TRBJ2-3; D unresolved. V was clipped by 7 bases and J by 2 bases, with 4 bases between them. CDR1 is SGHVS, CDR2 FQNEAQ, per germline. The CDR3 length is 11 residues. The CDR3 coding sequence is TGTGCCAGCACCAACACAGATACGCAGTATTTT. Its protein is CASTNTDTQYF.